This is a list of T cell receptor beta chains from one sample in a study of T-cell reconstitution after alpha-beta-depleted transplantation in children. TCRdb independently ran MiXCR on the PCR reads; one entry per CDR3 protein. Of about 580,000 distinct CDR3 sequences in the sample, around 27% were seen once. Specimen: PBMCs, collected before TCRalphabeta/CD19-depleted stem cell transplant. Source of these receptors: a boy younger than two with Wiskott-Aldrich syndrome, due to receive a stem cell transplant. The CDR3 runs from the conserved cysteine through the conserved F or W. Fields, in order: clone size, CDR3 length, J gene, V gene, D gene, CDR3 DNA, CDR3 protein. D genes are given only for firm matches. Rows give clone size only sometimes, using once, few, many, or a class for an expanded clone.

clone size: .; CDR3 length: 15; J gene: TRBJ2-2; V gene: TRBV29-1; D gene: TRBD1; CDR3 DNA: TGCAGCGTTGAAGTCTGGACAGGGGTCGGCGGGGAGCTGTTTTTT; CDR3 protein: CSVEVWTGVGGELFF
clone size: .; CDR3 length: 13; J gene: TRBJ2-4; V gene: TRBV20-1; D gene: TRBD2; CDR3 DNA: TGCAGTGCTAGAGTCAGCGGGGGACTCATTCAGTACTTC; CDR3 protein: CSARVSGGLIQYF
clone size: .; CDR3 length: 14; J gene: TRBJ1-1; V gene: TRBV12-3/TRBV12-4; D gene: .; CDR3 DNA: TGTGCCAGTAACAAACAGTTGGGGGGGACTGAAGCTTTCTTT; CDR3 protein: CASNKQLGGTEAFF
clone size: .; CDR3 length: 16; J gene: TRBJ2-3; V gene: TRBV18; D gene: TRBD2; CDR3 DNA: TGTGCCAGCTCACCACTGCCGGGACTAGGCACAGATACGCAGTATTTT; CDR3 protein: CASSPLPGLGTDTQYF
clone size: .; CDR3 length: 14; J gene: TRBJ1-6; V gene: TRBV18; D gene: .; CDR3 DNA: TGTGCCAGCTCACCAAAGGGAGGTAATTCACCCCTCCACTTT; CDR3 protein: CASSPKGGNSPLHF
clone size: many; CDR3 length: 21; J gene: TRBJ2-1; V gene: TRBV5-1; D gene: TRBD2; CDR3 DNA: TGCGCCAGCAGCTTGGACAGGGGGACTAGCGGGAGGGCCCGGTTGTACAATGAGCAGTTCTTC; CDR3 protein: CASSLDRGTSGRARLYNEQFF
clone size: few; CDR3 length: 14; J gene: TRBJ2-7; V gene: TRBV20-1; D gene: TRBD2; CDR3 DNA: TGCAGTGCTAGTATCCGAGACGGGAGGAGGGAGCAGTACTTC; CDR3 protein: CSASIRDGRREQYF
clone size: .; CDR3 length: 13; J gene: TRBJ2-1; V gene: TRBV28; D gene: TRBD2; CDR3 DNA: TGTGCCAGCAGTTTGGGCGGGAGTCATGAGCAGTTCTTC; CDR3 protein: CASSLGGSHEQFF
clone size: few; CDR3 length: 15; J gene: TRBJ2-1; V gene: TRBV7-6; D gene: .; CDR3 DNA: TGTGCCAGCAGCTTAGCTTCGGCGCCCTACAATGAGCAGTTCTTC; CDR3 protein: CASSLASAPYNEQFF
clone size: few; CDR3 length: 14; J gene: TRBJ2-5; V gene: TRBV5-1; D gene: .; CDR3 DNA: TGCGCCAGCAGCTCCCGGACATACCAAGAGACCCAGTACTTC; CDR3 protein: CASSSRTYQETQYF
clone size: .; CDR3 length: 17; J gene: TRBJ2-1; V gene: TRBV30; D gene: TRBD2; CDR3 DNA: TGTGCCTGGAGTGTATTGGCGGGAGGGGGTTCCTACAATGAGCAGTTCTTC; CDR3 protein: CAWSVLAGGGSYNEQFF
clone size: .; CDR3 length: 17; J gene: TRBJ2-1; V gene: TRBV11-2; D gene: TRBD2; CDR3 DNA: TGTGCCAGCAGCTTGGGCCCGGGACTAGCGGGAGGGCGTGAGCAGTTCTTC; CDR3 protein: CASSLGPGLAGGREQFF
clone size: .; CDR3 length: 14; J gene: TRBJ2-5; V gene: TRBV7-7; D gene: .; CDR3 DNA: TGTGCCAGTTCCACAGGGACTCATCAAGAGACCCAGTACTTC; CDR3 protein: CASSTGTHQETQYF
clone size: .; CDR3 length: 15; J gene: TRBJ1-3; V gene: TRBV20-1; D gene: .; CDR3 DNA: TGCAGTGCTAGAGGTGGGGGAGGACTTGGAAACACCATATATTTT; CDR3 protein: CSARGGGGLGNTIYF
clone size: .; CDR3 length: 16; J gene: TRBJ2-4; V gene: TRBV4-1; D gene: .; CDR3 DNA: TGCGCCAGCAGCCTAGTTAAAGGGGCCTGGGAAAACATTCAGTACTTC; CDR3 protein: CASSLVKGAWENIQYF
clone size: few; CDR3 length: 14; J gene: TRBJ2-7; V gene: TRBV20-1; D gene: TRBD1; CDR3 DNA: TGCAGTGCTAGAGGGCCCGGACAGGGTGGCGAGCAGTACTTC; CDR3 protein: CSARGPGQGGEQYF
clone size: .; CDR3 length: 14; J gene: TRBJ2-1; V gene: TRBV5-5; D gene: TRBD1; CDR3 DNA: TGTGCCAGCAGCCTTGGACAGGGGATATATGAGCAGTTCTTC; CDR3 protein: CASSLGQGIYEQFF